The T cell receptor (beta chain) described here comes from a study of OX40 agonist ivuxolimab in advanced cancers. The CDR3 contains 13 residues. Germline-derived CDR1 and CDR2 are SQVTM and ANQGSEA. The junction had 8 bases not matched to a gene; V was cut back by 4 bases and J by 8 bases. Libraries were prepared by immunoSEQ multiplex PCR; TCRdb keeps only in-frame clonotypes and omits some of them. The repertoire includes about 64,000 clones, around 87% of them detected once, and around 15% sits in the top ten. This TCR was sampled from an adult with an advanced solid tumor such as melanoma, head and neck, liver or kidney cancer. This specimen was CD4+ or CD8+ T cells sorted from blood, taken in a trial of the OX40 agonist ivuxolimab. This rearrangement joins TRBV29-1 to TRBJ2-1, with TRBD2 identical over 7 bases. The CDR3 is CSVGGGRTDEQFF. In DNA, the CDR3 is TGCAGCGTTGGTGGCGGGAGAACGGATGAGCAGTTCTTC.